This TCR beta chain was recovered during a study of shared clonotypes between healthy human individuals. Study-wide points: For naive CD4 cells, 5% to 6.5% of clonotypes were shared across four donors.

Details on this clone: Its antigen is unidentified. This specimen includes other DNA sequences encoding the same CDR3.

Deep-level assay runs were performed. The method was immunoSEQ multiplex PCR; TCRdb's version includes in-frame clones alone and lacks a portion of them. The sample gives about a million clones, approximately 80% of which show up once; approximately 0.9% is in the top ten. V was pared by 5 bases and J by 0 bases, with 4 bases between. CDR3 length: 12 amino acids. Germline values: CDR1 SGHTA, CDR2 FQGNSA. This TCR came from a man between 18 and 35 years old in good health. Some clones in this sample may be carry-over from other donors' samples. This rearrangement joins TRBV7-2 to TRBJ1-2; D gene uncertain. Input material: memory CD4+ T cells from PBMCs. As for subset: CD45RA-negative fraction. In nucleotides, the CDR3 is TGTGCCAGCAGCCTTACTAACTATGGCTACACCTTC. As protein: CASSLTNYGYTF.